Listed below are T cell receptor beta chains from one sample, sequenced in a study of T cell responses to AZD1222 COVID-19 vaccine. Using immunoSEQ multiplex PCR, the repertoire was profiled, and TCRdb retains in-frame clones only, with some absent. The data show about 110,000 clones, around 94% seen once. The specimen comprised peripheral blood, sampled on day 0 of AZD1222 vaccination. The source of these receptors is an adult in good health. CDR3s include the opening cysteine and the closing phenylalanine or tryptophan. A D gene is named only where the DNA matches it firmly. Size tells how often a clone was seen (once, few, many) or the class of an expanded clone, and some rows leave it out.

DNA: TGCGCCAGCAGTGGATCCGGGACAGTGGGGCAAGAGACCCAGTACTTC; CDR3: CASSGSGTVGQETQYF; size: -; J: TRBJ2-5; V: TRBV10-1; D: TRBD1
DNA: TGCGCCAGCAGCCAAGAAAGGAGGGATACGCAGTATTTT; CDR3: CASSQERRDTQYF; size: once; J: TRBJ2-3; V: TRBV4-3; D: -
DNA: TGTGCCACGACACCACTAGCGAAGAACACCGGGGAGCTGTTTTTT; CDR3: CATTPLAKNTGELFF; size: -; J: TRBJ2-2; V: TRBV24-1; D: TRBD2
DNA: TGTGCCAGCAGCTCGTCGGGGATCCACAATGAGCAGTTCTTC; CDR3: CASSSSGIHNEQFF; size: -; J: TRBJ2-1; V: TRBV7-6; D: -
DNA: TGTGCCAGCAGCGGTCCGCAGGTCCAAGAGACCCAGTACTTC; CDR3: CASSGPQVQETQYF; size: -; J: TRBJ2-5; V: TRBV5-6; D: -
DNA: TGTGCCAGCAGCCGTATCAGGGGGGGAAACACTGAAGCTTTCTTT; CDR3: CASSRIRGGNTEAFF; size: -; J: TRBJ1-1; V: TRBV7-9; D: TRBD1
DNA: TGTGCCAGTAGTATAGATGTCATTGAGACCCAGTACTTC; CDR3: CASSIDVIETQYF; size: -; J: TRBJ2-5; V: TRBV19; D: -
DNA: TGTGCCAGCAGCGTGAATCCCGGATGGGGCGGCTACACCTTC; CDR3: CASSVNPGWGGYTF; size: -; J: TRBJ1-2; V: TRBV9; D: -
DNA: TGTGCCAGCAGCCAAGACAGGGGGTACTATGGCTACACCTTC; CDR3: CASSQDRGYYGYTF; size: -; J: TRBJ1-2; V: TRBV3-1/TRBV3-2; D: TRBD1
DNA: TGTGCCAGCAGCCTGGGACTAGCGTACTACGAGCAGTACTTC; CDR3: CASSLGLAYYEQYF; size: -; J: TRBJ2-7; V: TRBV7-2; D: TRBD2
DNA: TGTGCCAGCCCTACCAAGGACAGTCAAGAAACCCAGTACTTC; CDR3: CASPTKDSQETQYF; size: -; J: TRBJ2-5; V: TRBV27; D: -
DNA: TGTGCCAGCAGCCCCGGGACAGGGCGTCATGGCTACACCTTC; CDR3: CASSPGTGRHGYTF; size: -; J: TRBJ1-2; V: TRBV6-2/TRBV6-3; D: TRBD1
DNA: TGTGCCAGCAGCTTAAGTTGGCAGAGTGAAGCTTTCTTT; CDR3: CASSLSWQSEAFF; size: once; J: TRBJ1-1; V: TRBV11-3; D: -
DNA: TGTGCCAGCAGCAGGGGGGGAGAAGTGGATACGCAGTATTTT; CDR3: CASSRGGEVDTQYF; size: few; J: TRBJ2-3; V: TRBV6-2/TRBV6-3; D: -
DNA: TGTGCCAGCAGCGTTGACAGTTTGAACACTGAAGCTTTCTTT; CDR3: CASSVDSLNTEAFF; size: -; J: TRBJ1-1; V: TRBV9; D: -
DNA: TGTGCCAGCAGCGTCGACGGAGGAGGAAACACCATATATTTT; CDR3: CASSVDGGGNTIYF; size: -; J: TRBJ1-3; V: TRBV3-1/TRBV3-2; D: -
DNA: TGTGCCAGCAGCCCCCCGGGGAGCTATGGCTACACCTTC; CDR3: CASSPPGSYGYTF; size: once; J: TRBJ1-2; V: TRBV7-9; D: -
DNA: TGCGCCAGCAGCTTGGGGCGGGACACCATCGGGGAGAACACCATATATTTT; CDR3: CASSLGRDTIGENTIYF; size: -; J: TRBJ1-3; V: TRBV5-1; D: -
DNA: TGCGCCAGCAGCTTATCCGGCGGCACTGAAGCTTTCTTT; CDR3: CASSLSGGTEAFF; size: -; J: TRBJ1-1; V: TRBV5-1; D: -
DNA: TGCGCCAGCAGCTTGGCCGGGACATTGAACACTGAAGCTTTCTTT; CDR3: CASSLAGTLNTEAFF; size: -; J: TRBJ1-1; V: TRBV5-1; D: -
DNA: TGTGCCAGCAGCATGCAGGGGCGGAACACTGAAGCTTTCTTT; CDR3: CASSMQGRNTEAFF; size: -; J: TRBJ1-1; V: TRBV7-9; D: -
DNA: TGTGCCAGCTCACCATCAGGGTCCTACGAGCAGTACTTC; CDR3: CASSPSGSYEQYF; size: -; J: TRBJ2-7; V: TRBV18; D: -
DNA: TGTGCCAGCAGTTTTTTCCCCGGAGAGCAGTACTTC; CDR3: CASSFFPGEQYF; size: -; J: TRBJ2-7; V: TRBV12-3/TRBV12-4; D: -
DNA: TGCAGTGCTAGTCGCCAGGGGAATGAAAAACTGTTTTTT; CDR3: CSASRQGNEKLFF; size: -; J: TRBJ1-4; V: TRBV20-1; D: -
DNA: TGCGCCAGCAGCCCCGGAGGGACTGAAGCTTTCTTT; CDR3: CASSPGGTEAFF; size: -; J: TRBJ1-1; V: TRBV4-1; D: -